One and the same sample provided the 29 T cell receptor beta chains below, sequenced in a study of blood T cell repertoires in COVID-19. The repertoire was sequenced with immunoSEQ multiplex PCR; TCRdb's copy has only in-frame clones and lacks some. This table has 35,000 to 45,000 clones, around 90% appearing once. Sequences were obtained from peripheral blood. These receptor sequences come from a human donor in a cohort sampled during active COVID-19.

The rearrangement uses TRBV21-1 and TRBJ1-1. TRBV21-1 has pseudogene status. This CDR3 has 13 amino acids. The CDR3 sequence is CASIAAGDTEAFF. In DNA, the CDR3 is TGTGCCAGCATCGCCGCCGGGGACACTGAAGCTTTCTTT.

V gene TRBV5-5 combines with J gene TRBJ1-1, with 7 bases aligning to TRBD1. The CDR3 extends over 15 amino acids. Germline CDR1 reads SGHKS; CDR2 reads YYEKEE (reference sequence). Germline trimming cut 3 bases from V and 3 bases from J; bases unmatched to any gene: 8. In nucleotides, the CDR3 is TGTGCCAGCAGCTGGGGTCAGGGGGAGTACACTGAAGCTTTCTTT. Translation: CASSWGQGEYTEAFF. The complete variable domain, with remaining parts taken from reference TRBV5-5 and TRBJ1-1, reads DAGVTQSPTHLIKTRGQQVTLRCSPISGHKSVSWYQQVLGQGPQFIFQYYEKEERGRGNFPDRFSARQFPNYSSELNVNALLLGDSALYLCASSWGQGEYTEAFFGQGTRLTVV.

The chain carries TRBV20-1 and TRBJ1-2, with D perhaps matching TRBD1 (6 bases). Germline CDR1 reads DFQATT; CDR2 reads SNEGSKA (reference sequence). Between the trimmed V and J ends, which lost 3 bases and 4 bases, there was a span of 18 bases. The CDR3 runs 15 residues. CDR3 residues: CSASNRDGLGYGYTF. CDR3 coding DNA: TGCAGTGCTAGTAACAGGGACGGATTAGGCTATGGCTACACCTTC.

The V call is TRBV4-2, the J call TRBJ1-5; D not certain. The CDR3 contains 15 residues. V lost 1 base, J lost 9 bases, and 16 bases lay in between. In germline, CDR1 is LGHNA, CDR2 YNFKEQ. The CDR3 here is CASSQVNAEVGPQHF. The CDR3 nucleotides are TGTGCCAGCAGCCAAGTTAACGCCGAGGTGGGGCCCCAGCATTTT.

The V call is TRBV11-2, the J call TRBJ1-3; 7 bases match TRBD1. The germline V gene encodes CDR1 SGHAT and CDR2 FQNNGV. CDR3 length: 15 amino acids. Trimming removed 3 bases from V and 0 bases from J; junction bases left unmatched: 2. The CDR3 DNA sequence: TGTGCCAGCAGCTTTCAGGGGGGCTCTGGAAACACCATATATTTT. This encodes CASSFQGGSGNTIYF.

This chain uses TRBV27 with TRBJ2-7, with D perhaps matching TRBD1 (5 bases). This CDR3 region has 15 residues. Deletions cut 2 bases from V and 0 bases from J, with 11 bases between. The V gene's germline CDR1 is MNHEY and CDR2 SMNVEV (reference sequence). The CDR3 nucleotides read TGTGCCAGCAGTTTACAGGGATCGGGCTCCTACGAGCAGTACTTC. This encodes CASSLQGSGSYEQYF.

The chain uses TRBV4-3 and TRBJ2-7; unclear D gene. V was pared by 0 bases and J by 6 bases, with 15 bases between. This CDR3 has 15 residues. Germline assignment: CDR1 LGHNA and CDR2 YSLEER. The CDR3 sequence is CASSQEHPRVSEQYF. The CDR3, as DNA: TGCGCCAGCAGCCAAGAACACCCACGGGTAAGCGAGCAGTACTTC.

The chain carries TRBV4-2 and TRBJ2-5; 12 bases agree with TRBD2. The V gene's germline CDR1 is LGHNA and CDR2 YNFKEQ. V lost 4 bases to trimming and J lost 1 base; unmatched junction nucleotides: 10. The CDR3 is 18 residues long. DNA for the CDR3: TGTGCCAGCAGCCCCTACCGGTCTAGCGGGGGGGGCCAAGAGACCCAGTACTTC. Amino acids: CASSPYRSSGGGQETQYF.

V is TRBV11-2 and J is TRBJ1-1; D unresolved. Trimming stripped 1 base from V and 3 bases from J, with 18 bases between. The CDR3 has 17 residues. Germline values: CDR1 SGHAT, CDR2 FQNNGV. The CDR3 region has the DNA TGTGCCAGCAGCTTAGGGAGAGGGCGCACCACCTACACTGAAGCTTTCTTT. Translating gives CASSLGRGRTTYTEAFF.

The chain combines TRBV19 with TRBJ1-1, with a weak D call TRBD1 (5 bases). The CDR3 is made up of 13 amino acids. Germline assignment: CDR1 LNHDA and CDR2 SQIVND (reference sequence). Trimming removed 8 bases from V and 4 bases from J, with 14 bases in between. CDR3 amino acids: CASCRVVGTEAFF. DNA of the CDR3: TGTGCCAGTTGCAGGGTCGTTGGCACTGAAGCTTTCTTT.

This chain uses TRBV11-2 with TRBJ2-1; 7 positions match TRBD2. Germline-derived CDR1 and CDR2 are SGHAT and FQNNGV. The CDR3 covers 17 residues. The V and J ends lost 4 bases and 1 base, in that order; junction bases with no gene match: 10. As DNA, the CDR3 is TGTGCCAGCAGCTCCACCCTGTGGGGGGGATCCTACAATGAGCAGTTCTTC. Amino acid sequence: CASSSTLWGGSYNEQFF.

The genes are TRBV11-2 and TRBJ1-1; TRBD1 might be the D (5 bases). V was trimmed by 3 bases and J by 1 base, leaving 21 bases between them. Per the germline V gene, CDR1 is SGHAT and CDR2 is FQNNGV. The CDR3 runs 18 residues. The CDR3 sequence is CASSLRRGGDRSNTEAFF. The DNA for the CDR3 is TGTGCCAGCAGCTTGCGTCGGGGGGGAGACCGATCGAACACTGAAGCTTTCTTT. The variable domain in full, completed from reference TRBV11-2 and TRBJ1-1, reads EAGVAQSPRYKIIEKRQSVAFWCNPISGHATLYWYQQILGQGPKLLIQFQNNGVVDDSQLPKDRFSAERLKGVDSTLKIQPAKLEDSAVYLCASSLRRGGDRSNTEAFFGQGTRLTVV.

The chain joins TRBV29-1 to TRBJ1-1, with 8 positions matching TRBD1. V shed 4 bases, J shed 5 bases, and the junction held 6 bases outside the gene matches. This CDR3 spans 13 amino acids. Per germline, CDR1 SQVTM and CDR2 ANQGSEA. This CDR3 is CSVAAGGGTEAFF. The CDR3 coding sequence is TGCAGCGTTGCGGCAGGGGGCGGGACTGAAGCTTTCTTT.

J is TRBJ1-2 and V is TRBV2; 11 bases map to TRBD1. This CDR3 comprises 16 residues. V dropped 5 bases and J dropped 4; count of bases not matched to a gene: 9. Per the germline V gene, CDR1 is SNHLY and CDR2 is FYNNEI. The CDR3 sequence: CASSNSGTGGGYGYTF. The DNA for the CDR3 is TGTGCCAGCAGTAACAGTGGGACAGGGGGTGGCTATGGCTACACCTTC.

The rearrangement uses TRBV21-1 and TRBJ1-5; the table's D call, TRBD1, was not checked against the DNA. TRBV21-1 is labeled a pseudogene. The CDR3 contains 17 residues. CDR3 nucleotide sequence: TGTGCCAGCAGCAATGGTTTGAGTCAGGGGAAGAGACAGCCCCAGCATTTT. It codes for CASSNGLSQGKRQPQHF.

This clone has only one observation. CDR3 in amino acids: CASSLAPGPHTQYF. The CDR3 bases are TGTGCCAGCAGCTTAGCTCCAGGGCCTCATACGCAGTATTTT. The rearrangement joins TRBV11-2 to TRBJ2-3; D might be TRBD1 (5 bases). The V end lost 1 base, the J end lost 7 bases, and 12 bases lay between the germline ends. Germline V gene data show CDR1 as SGHAT and CDR2 as FQNNGV. The CDR3 contains 14 residues.

This chain connects TRBV19 to TRBJ2-5, with D possibly matching TRBD2 (6 bases). The CDR3 has 14 amino acids. V was trimmed by 3 bases and J by 5 bases, leaving 13 bases between them. Germline V gives CDR1 LNHDA, CDR2 SQIVND (reference sequence). This CDR3 is CASSMGGVEETQYF. The CDR3, as DNA: TGTGCCAGTAGTATGGGGGGTGTGGAGGAGACCCAGTACTTC.

This chain connects TRBV5-1 to TRBJ2-5; 9 nucleotides agree with TRBD2. This CDR3 contains 16 residues. Germline V gene sequence: CDR1 SGHRS, CDR2 YFSETQ. V shed 0 bases and J 3 bases; nucleotides not matched to a gene: 6. CDR3 sequence: CASSLGATSGKETQYF. CDR3 DNA: TGCGCCAGCAGCTTGGGAGCGACTAGCGGAAAAGAGACCCAGTACTTC.

The V and J genes are TRBV29-1 and TRBJ1-2; 7 nucleotides agree with TRBD1. V dropped 3 bases and J dropped 0; count of bases not matched to a gene: 10. The CDR3 is made up of 16 amino acids. Germline values: CDR1 SQVTM, CDR2 ANQGSEA. CDR3 region: CSVEGEDREPNYGYTF. The CDR3 region has the DNA TGCAGCGTTGAGGGGGAAGACAGGGAGCCTAACTATGGCTACACCTTC.

This clone turned up a few times. V is TRBV15 and J is TRBJ1-1; 7 bases match TRBD1. Germline V CDR1 and CDR2: LNHNV, YYDKDF (reference sequence). CDR3 length equals 14 residues. J gave up 1 base and V 2 bases, and 1 base lay outside the gene matches. The CDR3 loop reads CATSRRQGNTEAFF. In nucleotides, the CDR3 is TGTGCCACCAGCAGAAGACAGGGGAACACTGAAGCTTTCTTT.

The chain combines TRBV27 with TRBJ2-5, with TRBD1 as a possible D gene (6 bases). This CDR3 is built from 15 residues. The germline V gene encodes CDR1 MNHEY and CDR2 SMNVEV (reference sequence). Between the trimmed V and J ends, which lost 3 bases and 2 bases, there was a span of 13 bases. The CDR3 nucleotides are TGTGCCAGCAGTTTCGCAGCAGGGGCTCAAGAGACCCAGTACTTC. This sequence encodes CASSFAAGAQETQYF.

This sequence joins TRBV13 and TRBJ1-2, with 12 bases lining up with TRBD1. The CDR3 consists of 14 residues. The germline V gene encodes CDR1 PRHDT and CDR2 FYEKMQ (reference sequence). The V and J ends lost 4 bases and 8 bases, in that order; junction bases with no gene match: 5. CDR3 sequence (DNA): TGTGCCAGCAGCTCCTGGGACAGGGGGCGCGGCTACACCTTC. Encoded protein: CASSSWDRGRGYTF.

This chain connects TRBV18 to TRBJ2-5; 9 nucleotides match TRBD1. In germline, CDR1 is KGHSH, CDR2 LQKENI. This CDR3 is 16 amino acids long. Trimming cost V 4 bases and J 5 bases; bases outside gene matches: 11. The CDR3 reads CASSRTGESFGETQYF. The CDR3 bases are TGTGCCAGCTCACGGACAGGGGAGAGCTTTGGGGAGACCCAGTACTTC. Filled out from reference TRBV18 and TRBJ2-5, the complete variable domain reads NAGVMQNPRHLVRRRGQEARLRCSPMKGHSHVYWYRQLPEEGLKFMVYLQKENIIDESGMPKERFSAEFPKEGPSILRIQQVVRGDSAAYFCASSRTGESFGETQYFGPGTRLLVL.

The V gene is TRBV27, the J gene TRBJ1-2, with TRBD1 identical over 9 bases. Germline V CDR1 and CDR2: MNHEY, SMNVEV (reference sequence). This CDR3 spans 14 amino acids. Trimming removed 5 bases from V and 10 bases from J; junction bases left unmatched: 11. CDR3 coding DNA: TGTGCCAGCAGTCCGATGGACAGGGGAGCTCTCTACACCTTC. Protein sequence: CASSPMDRGALYTF.

V usage is TRBV7-8 and J usage is TRBJ1-2; D is uncertain. The CDR3 contains 15 residues. Germline V gene sequence: CDR1 SGHVS, CDR2 FQNEAQ. V lost 3 bases to trimming and J lost 8 bases, with 19 bases between them. DNA of the CDR3: TGTGCCAGCAGCTTTTCCAGCGGAGGACCGAGAGGCTACACCTTC. Amino acids: CASSFSSGGPRGYTF.

The rearrangement links TRBV7-2 to TRBJ2-7; TRBD1 matches 7 bases. CDR1 is SGHTA and CDR2 is FQGNSA in the germline V gene. This CDR3 is built from 14 residues. V dropped 1 base and J dropped 3; count of bases not matched to a gene: 3. CDR3 loop: CASSLGDSYYEQYF. The CDR3 DNA reads as TGTGCCAGCAGCTTAGGGGACAGCTACTACGAGCAGTACTTC. The whole variable domain, remainder taken from reference TRBV7-2 and TRBJ2-7, is GAGVSQSPSNKVTEKGKDVELRCDPISGHTALYWYRQSLGQGLEFLIYFQGNSAPDKSGLPSDRFSAERTGGSVSTLTIQRTQQEDSAVYLCASSLGDSYYEQYFGPGTRLTVT.

This clone has a single count. This sequence joins TRBV7-2 and TRBJ2-1; 7 nucleotides agree with TRBD2. CDR1 and CDR2 (germline): SGHTA, FQGNSA. The V segment lost 5 bases and the J segment 0 bases; nucleotides outside the gene matches: 7. This CDR3 has 16 residues. The CDR3: CASSPGGSSSYNEQFF. Written as DNA, the CDR3 is TGTGCCAGCAGCCCCGGGGGGTCAAGCTCCTACAATGAGCAGTTCTTC.

The rearrangement links TRBV14 to TRBJ1-2; no clear D gene. The length of the CDR3 is 15 residues. V was trimmed by 4 bases and J by 6 bases, leaving 18 bases between them. Germline V gene sequence: CDR1 SGHDN, CDR2 FVKESK. For the CDR3, the DNA is TGTGCCAGCAGCCTTACTCGTGGGAGTATGGATGGCTACACCTTC. Translation: CASSLTRGSMDGYTF.

The chain has TRBV9 and TRBJ1-1; TRBD1 matches 10 bases. V lost 4 bases to trimming and J lost 10 bases; unmatched junction nucleotides: 10. Germline CDR1 SGDLS, CDR2 YYNGEE. The CDR3 is 14 residues long. The CDR3 DNA is TGTGCCAGCAGCCCTGGGACAGGGGTTTATGGAGCTTTCTTT. This gives the protein CASSPGTGVYGAFF.